This T cell receptor beta chain was observed in a study of human T cells and chemical hapten exposure. Study context: The study sensitized with 2% DPC on a roughly 2 cm by roughly 2 cm patch of upper inner arm skin. During the roughly 25-week study period, patients had diphenylcyclopropenone applied to the scalp every week. Per-sample variation in TCR yield stemmed mainly from small pooled library volume differences. The patch tests put 0.01% DPC on the skin of the upper back and were read 6 days later.

Stated time point: patch test 1, 2 weeks after DPC sensitization. Specified treatment: therapeutic diphenylcyclopropenone sensitization with weekly scalp DPC. Germline V gene lookup returns CDR1 SGHRS and CDR2 YFSETQ. The V gene end was trimmed by 2 bases and the J gene end by 4 bases; junction bases not matched to a gene: 11. This CDR3 comprises 16 residues. Each CDR3 protein is one row after TCRdb ran MiXCR on the RACE reads. The top ten hold 3.3% of the sample, which has around 77,000 distinct CDR3 sequences, more than 8% seen once. The sequence came from a middle-aged woman with alopecia areata. Some clones in this sample may be carry-over from other donors' samples. The input for sequencing was whole blood, taken in connection with sensitization to the hapten diphenylcyclopropenone (DPC). The chain couples TRBV5-1 to TRBJ2-7, with 8 bases matching TRBD1. CDR3 residues: CASSFTPPGQDYEQYF. CDR3 coding DNA: TGCGCCAGCAGCTTTACCCCACCGGGACAGGATTACGAGCAGTACTTC.